A single sample gave rise to the 3 T cell receptor beta chains below, sequenced in a study of cytomegalovirus exposure and HLA in healthy donors. TCRdb keeps only in-frame clones here, not all; method: immunoSEQ multiplex PCR. The repertoire holds some 130,000 clones, with roughly 89% as singletons. The sequenced sample consisted of PBMCs. The origin of the receptors is a woman younger than 35 in good health and CMV-seronegative.

The V call is TRBV7-9, the J call TRBJ1-1; D possibly corresponds to TRBD1 (6 bases). V was clipped by 3 bases and J by 1 base, with 18 bases between them. Germline V lookup: CDR1 SEHNR, CDR2 FQNEAQ (reference sequence). The CDR3 runs 17 residues. The CDR3 is CASSFGQGQGKNTEAFF. CDR3 sequence (DNA): TGTGCCAGCAGCTTCGGCCAGGGGCAGGGCAAGAACACTGAAGCTTTCTTT. The whole variable domain, filled in from reference TRBV7-9 and TRBJ1-1, reads DTGVSQNPRHKITKRGQNVTFRCDPISEHNRLYWYRQTLGQGPEFLTYFQNEAQLEKSRLLSDRFSAERPKGSFSTLEIQRTEQGDSAMYLCASSFGQGQGKNTEAFFGQGTRLTVV.

The chain has TRBV2 and TRBJ2-7, with 10 bases aligning to TRBD2. Per germline, CDR1 SNHLY and CDR2 FYNNEI. This CDR3 has 15 amino acids. With V trimmed by 4 bases and J by 0 bases, 3 bases remained unmatched. The CDR3 sequence: CASSVWTSGSYEQYF. DNA for the CDR3: TGTGCCAGCAGTGTTTGGACTAGCGGCTCCTACGAGCAGTACTTC. Full variable domain (rest looked up from reference TRBV2 and TRBJ2-7): EPEVTQTPSHQVTQMGQEVILRCVPISNHLYFYWYRQILGQKVEFLVSFYNNEISEKSEIFDDQFSVERPDGSNFTLKIRSTKLEDSAMYFCASSVWTSGSYEQYFGPGTRLTVT.

The V call is TRBV5-5, the J call TRBJ1-2; a possible D gene is TRBD1 (5 bases). Germline V gene data show CDR1 as SGHKS and CDR2 as YYEKEE (reference sequence). V lost 0 bases and J 4 bases, leaving 22 bases between the germline ends. The CDR3 has 18 amino acids. The CDR3 DNA sequence: TGTGCCAGCAGCTTGGCCAGTATGGTGAGCAGGAGGGGCTATGGCTACACCTTC. Amino acid sequence: CASSLASMVSRRGYGYTF.